The clone carrying this T cell receptor beta chain came up once. What it recognizes is unknown. The CDR3 extends over 13 amino acids. Looked up from germline, CDR1 is DFQATT and CDR2 is SNEGSKA (reference sequence). V gave up 2 bases and J gave up 1 base, with 7 bases separating them. The data are from a study of identical twins. General study findings and limits: Carriage of fewer insertions was seen in abundant cord blood beta clonotypes, whereas memory repertoires showed none.

In TCRdb, the 5' RACE reads were re-called with MiXCR into one record per CDR3 protein. The sample records some 500,000 distinct CDR3 sequences, 13% to 15% being singletons. This sample was shared with a second study, whose subject was yellow fever vaccine responses in identical twins. From that study: Twins' vaccine T cell response reportedly gave the appearance of partial convergence and partial personalization.

The chain carries TRBV20-1 and TRBJ2-3, with D possibly matching TRBD2 (5 bases). The sequenced sample consisted of CD4+ T cells sorted from blood. The receptor was isolated from a woman between 18 and 29 years old in good health. CDR3 residues: CSARLARTDTQYF. CDR3 coding DNA: TGCAGTGCTAGACTAGCACGCACAGATACGCAGTATTTT.